This is a list of T cell receptor beta chains from one sample in a study of early stage breast cancer tumors. Measured with immunoSEQ multiplex PCR; TCRdb has only the in-frame clones, and not every one. The repertoire holds about 72,000 clones, roughly three quarters seen once, with 3% to 3.5% in the top ten. Sequenced input: blood. The source of these receptors is a person in their 60s with breast cancer. Each CDR3 is given with its conserved first and last residue. Fields, in order: J gene, clone size, V gene, D gene, CDR3 protein, CDR3 DNA. A D gene is named only where the DNA matches it firmly. The size field is filled for only some rows; it gives once, few, many or a size class.

TRBJ1-1 once TRBV7-2 . CASSPPGPSMNTEAFF TGTGCCAGCAGCCCCCCGGGACCGAGTATGAACACTGAAGCTTTCTTT
TRBJ1-1 . TRBV18 . CASSPTVTNTEAFF TGTGCCAGCTCACCTACAGTGACGAACACTGAAGCTTTCTTT
TRBJ2-6 . TRBV27 TRBD1 CASSSPGTVLSGANVLTF TGTGCCAGCAGTTCCCCCGGGACAGTCCTCTCTGGGGCCAACGTCCTGACTTTC
TRBJ2-5 . TRBV6-5 TRBD1 CASSYSGQWETQYF TGTGCCAGCAGTTACTCGGGACAGTGGGAGACCCAGTACTTC
TRBJ1-2 . TRBV19 . CASSIDSGRVTNGYTF TGTGCCAGTAGTATAGATTCCGGACGGGTTACTAATGGCTACACCTTC
TRBJ2-2 . TRBV27 TRBD1 CASSPWDRVVTGELFF TGTGCCAGCAGCCCTTGGGACAGGGTTGTCACCGGGGAGCTGTTTTTT
TRBJ2-3 . TRBV7-2 . CASTPRGSTDTQYF TGTGCCAGTACCCCGAGGGGCAGCACAGATACGCAGTATTTT
TRBJ2-3 . TRBV4-1 . CASSQTSSDTQYF TGCGCCAGCAGCCAAACGAGCTCAGATACGCAGTATTTT
TRBJ2-7 few TRBV18 . CASSPQGAGYEQYF TGTGCCAGCTCACCACAGGGGGCGGGATACGAGCAGTACTTC
TRBJ2-3 . TRBV29-1 . CSVAADSTDTQYF TGCAGCGTTGCGGCGGATAGCACAGATACGCAGTATTTT
TRBJ1-1 . TRBV27 . CASSSSRDTMNTEAFF TGTGCCAGCAGTTCATCCCGGGACACCATGAACACTGAAGCTTTCTTT
TRBJ2-7 . TRBV19 . CASSTDRGGYEQYF TGTGCCAGTAGTACCGACAGGGGAGGGTACGAGCAGTACTTC
TRBJ2-2 . TRBV5-5 . CASSFYMNTGELFF TGTGCCAGCAGCTTCTACATGAACACCGGGGAGCTGTTTTTT
TRBJ2-7 . TRBV28 . CASSPGVGEQYF TGTGCCAGCAGTCCCGGGGTGGGCGAGCAGTACTTC
TRBJ1-3 few TRBV9 . CASSESTRGNTIYF TGTGCCAGCAGCGAGTCGACCAGGGGAAACACCATATATTTT
TRBJ2-3 . TRBV7-9 TRBD2 CATEGLAFTDTQYF TGTGCCACCGAGGGACTAGCGTTTACAGATACGCAGTATTTT
TRBJ1-2 few TRBV28 . CASSPPGQGYTF TGTGCCAGCAGTCCCCCAGGGCAGGGCTACACCTTC
TRBJ2-3 few TRBV7-8 . CASSLAGLATDTQYF TGTGCCAGCAGCTTAGCTGGGCTAGCGACAGATACGCAGTATTTT
TRBJ2-1 . TRBV5-4 . CASSPRAAAEQFF TGTGCCAGCAGCCCACGGGCAGCCGCTGAGCAGTTCTTC
TRBJ2-1 . TRBV5-1 . CASSLAGPEVAGESEQFF TGCGCCAGCAGCTTGGCCGGGCCCGAGGTAGCTGGAGAGAGTGAGCAGTTCTTC
TRBJ1-1 few TRBV7-9 . CASSFGYTEAFF TGTGCCAGCAGCTTTGGGTACACTGAAGCTTTCTTT
TRBJ2-7 . TRBV11-2 TRBD1 CASSFRTGGSYEQYF TGTGCCAGCAGCTTCAGGACAGGGGGCAGCTACGAGCAGTACTTC
TRBJ2-1 . TRBV18 . CASSPQGYEQFF TGTGCCAGCTCACCACAGGGTTATGAGCAGTTCTTC
TRBJ1-5 few TRBV27 . CASSPTYNRLNQPQHF TGTGCCAGCAGTCCGACCTACAACAGGCTCAATCAGCCCCAGCATTTT
TRBJ2-5 few TRBV18 . CASSQNSRETQYF TGTGCCAGCTCACAGAATTCCCGAGAGACCCAGTACTTC
TRBJ1-6 . TRBV4-1 . CASSPERARNSPLHF TGCGCCAGCAGCCCTGAGAGGGCCAGAAATTCACCCCTCCACTTT
TRBJ2-2 . TRBV19 . CASTPGAGELFF TGTGCCAGTACCCCCGGAGCCGGGGAGCTGTTTTTT
TRBJ2-2 . TRBV29-1 . CSVGQMAPGELFF TGCAGCGTTGGACAGATGGCCCCCGGGGAGCTGTTTTTT
TRBJ1-4 . TRBV7-2 TRBD1 CASSSPGQGNEKLFF TGTGCCAGCAGCTCCCCGGGACAGGGAAATGAAAAACTGTTTTTT
TRBJ1-1 . TRBV7-2 TRBD1 CASSLATGAEAFF TGTGCCAGCAGCTTAGCGACAGGGGCTGAAGCTTTCTTT
TRBJ2-1 once TRBV7-2 TRBD1 CASSLQGANEQFF TGTGCCAGCAGCTTACAGGGGGCCAATGAGCAGTTCTTC
TRBJ1-6 . TRBV6-5 . CASSSPSGENSPLHF TGTGCCAGCAGTTCTCCCTCGGGGGAAAATTCACCCCTCCACTTT
TRBJ1-3 . TRBV18 . CASSPQWPENTIYF TGTGCCAGCTCACCACAATGGCCCGAAAACACCATATATTTT
TRBJ2-1 . TRBV7-2 . CASLPGRSYNEQFF TGTGCCAGCCTTCCCGGGCGCTCCTACAATGAGCAGTTCTTC
TRBJ2-1 . TRBV19 TRBD2 CASSIALAGGHNEQFF TGTGCCAGTAGTATAGCTCTAGCGGGGGGCCACAATGAGCAGTTCTTC
TRBJ1-2 . TRBV29-1 TRBD1 CSGRTGQGGYTF TGCAGTGGCCGGACAGGGCAGGGTGGCTACACCTTC
TRBJ2-1 . TRBV4-2 TRBD2 CASSRGGFDNEQFF TGTGCCAGCAGCCGCGGGGGTTTTGACAATGAGCAGTTCTTC
TRBJ1-6 . TRBV7-9 . CASSLQGLSPLHF TGTGCCAGCAGCTTACAGGGTCTCTCACCCCTCCACTTT
TRBJ1-5 . TRBV19 . CASQKGGNQPQHF TGTGCCAGCCAAAAGGGGGGCAATCAGCCCCAGCATTTT
TRBJ1-2 few TRBV11-2 . CASSPAGQYGYTF TGTGCCAGCAGCCCAGCCGGCCAGTATGGCTACACCTTC
TRBJ2-3 . TRBV7-2 . CASSSEFGTDTQYF TGTGCCAGCAGCTCAGAATTTGGCACAGATACGCAGTATTTT
TRBJ1-6 once TRBV27 TRBD1 CASNQGARSYNSPLHF TGTGCCAGCAATCAGGGGGCGAGATCCTATAATTCACCCCTCCACTTT
TRBJ1-2 . TRBV7-2 . CASSFTGGKNYGYTF TGTGCCAGCAGCTTCACGGGGGGTAAAAACTATGGCTACACCTTC
TRBJ1-2 . TRBV5-1 TRBD1 CASSAETGGSYGYTF TGCGCCAGCAGCGCCGAAACAGGGGGCAGCTATGGCTACACCTTC
TRBJ1-2 . TRBV5-1 TRBD1 CASSRRQGAYGYTF TGCGCCAGCAGCCGCCGACAGGGGGCTTATGGCTACACCTTC
TRBJ1-1 . TRBV7-8 . CASSLGTFNTEAFF TGTGCCAGCAGCTTAGGGACATTCAACACTGAAGCTTTCTTT
TRBJ2-7 . TRBV5-6 TRBD1 CASSLPGQGKEQYF TGTGCCAGCAGCTTACCGGGACAGGGAAAAGAGCAGTACTTC